These T cell receptor beta chains were read from a single sample in a study of T-cell reconstitution after alpha-beta-depleted transplantation in children. TCRdb called the PCR reads again in MiXCR, with one record for every CDR3 protein. The table shows fewer than 400,000 distinct CDR3 sequences, with roughly 21% occurring only once. The source material was PBMCs from the stem cell graft donor, sampled from the stem cell graft. Source of these receptors: a human donor who donated a stem cell graft to a child with acute myeloid leukemia. Each CDR3 is given with its conserved first and last residue. Fields, in order: J gene, D gene, clone size, V gene, CDR3 DNA, CDR3 protein. D genes are given only for firm matches. Expanded clones get a size class; other rows say once, few or many, or leave the size out.

TRBJ2-7 TRBD2 few TRBV6-1 TGTGCCAGCATGGCTGCTAGCGGAGCCTACGAGCAGTACTTC CASMAASGAYEQYF
TRBJ2-7 TRBD2 NA TRBV9 TGTGCCAGCAGCGTAGCGGCTAGCGGGAACTACGAGCAGTACTTC CASSVAASGNYEQYF
TRBJ2-7 NA many TRBV24-1 TGTGCCACCAGTGATTCGGACGGCGGGGAGCAGTACTTC CATSDSDGGEQYF
TRBJ1-1 NA few TRBV28 TGTGCCAGCAGCAAGGCGGGCCGGAACACTGAAGCTTTCTTT CASSKAGRNTEAFF
TRBJ2-1 TRBD1 NA TRBV9 TGTGCCAGCAGCTATGGACCGGGACAGGGAAACAATGAGCAGTTCTTC CASSYGPGQGNNEQFF
TRBJ2-4 TRBD2 many TRBV20-1 TGCAGTGCTAGAGATCCGGCTAGCGGGAGAAACATTCAGTACTTC CSARDPASGRNIQYF
TRBJ2-7 NA few TRBV27 TGTGCCAGCAGTTTATTCGGCAGGGCCGATCTCGAGCAGTACTTC CASSLFGRADLEQYF
TRBJ2-7 TRBD2 NA TRBV12-3/TRBV12-4 TGTGCCAGCAGTTTCAACGGTGGAGCGGGAGTCTCCTACGAGCAGTACTTC CASSFNGGAGVSYEQYF
TRBJ2-7 NA few TRBV12-3/TRBV12-4 TGTGCCAGCACCCTGGCGGGACTGACCTACGAGCAGTACTTC CASTLAGLTYEQYF
TRBJ1-1 TRBD1 NA TRBV28 TGTGCCAGCAGTCTCGGGACAGGGGATGCTTTCTTT CASSLGTGDAFF
TRBJ1-2 NA many TRBV30 TGTGCCTGGCAACAGGGTTCTAACTATGGCTACACCTTC CAWQQGSNYGYTF
TRBJ2-3 TRBD2 many TRBV5-1 TGCGCCAGCAGCTCGATGCTGACTAGCGGGATTTCCACAGATACGCAGTATTTT CASSSMLTSGISTDTQYF
TRBJ1-3 NA many TRBV9 TGTGCCAGCAGCGTAGAAGGGAGTAACACCATATATTTT CASSVEGSNTIYF
TRBJ1-3 NA few TRBV25-1 TGTGCCAGCAGTGAAAGGAAGGCAGACTCTGGAAACACCATATATTTT CASSERKADSGNTIYF
TRBJ2-2 NA NA TRBV7-3 TGTGCCAGCAGCCACGGACTAAGCAAATCCGGGGAGCTGTTTTTT CASSHGLSKSGELFF
TRBJ2-1 NA few TRBV12-3/TRBV12-4 TGTGCCAGCAGCCGAAATGATTACAATGAGCAGTTCTTC CASSRNDYNEQFF
TRBJ2-7 NA NA TRBV5-6 TGTGCCAGCAGCAATGTAATCCTAACGTACGAGCAGTACTTC CASSNVILTYEQYF
TRBJ2-1 TRBD2 many TRBV24-1 TGTGCCACCAGTATGCGCGGGAGCCCCTACAATGAGCAGTTCTTC CATSMRGSPYNEQFF
TRBJ2-5 NA NA TRBV12-3/TRBV12-4 TGTGCCAGCAGATTTGATCAAGAGACCCAGTACTTC CASRFDQETQYF
TRBJ2-5 NA NA TRBV27 TGTGCCAGCAGTCCTCGGTCGGACTCCTCGGACCAGTACTTC CASSPRSDSSDQYF
TRBJ2-7 TRBD1 NA TRBV3-1 TGTGCCAGCAGCCCTTTGACAGGGTCTTGGGAGCAGTACTTC CASSPLTGSWEQYF
TRBJ1-6 NA NA TRBV20-1 TGCAGTGCTAGAGATCGTCGACAGTCCTTCGGTGCCCTCCACTTT CSARDRRQSFGALHF
TRBJ2-7 NA NA TRBV25-1 TGTGCCAGCAGTGGGCCCCCCCTTTACGAGCAGTACTTC CASSGPPLYEQYF
TRBJ2-1 TRBD2 NA TRBV13 TGTGCCAGCAGCTGGGGACTAGCGGGAAGGGATGAGCAGTTCTTC CASSWGLAGRDEQFF
TRBJ1-6 NA few TRBV19 TGTGCCAGTAGTTCTCAATTAAGACGGAACCATTCACCCCTCCACTTT CASSSQLRRNHSPLHF
TRBJ2-1 NA NA TRBV5-1 TGCGCCAGCAGCTTGTTCCCTGGACTCGATGAGCAGTTCTTC CASSLFPGLDEQFF
TRBJ2-2 TRBD1 few TRBV28 TGTGCCAGCAGTGCACGGGGGACAGGGAACACCGGGGAGCTGTTTTTT CASSARGTGNTGELFF
TRBJ2-1 TRBD2 NA TRBV4-1 TGCGCCAGCACTGAGTATATCGGGACTAGCGGTCAAGGGAATGAGCAGTTCTTC CASTEYIGTSGQGNEQFF
TRBJ2-4 NA NA TRBV2 TGTGCCGCGGGTCCAGGGCGAGGAGCCAAAAACATTCAGTACTTC CAAGPGRGAKNIQYF